The 18 T cell receptor beta chains reported below all come from one sample, sequenced in a study of cytomegalovirus exposure and HLA in healthy donors. Produced via immunoSEQ multiplex PCR; TCRdb's table is partial and in-frame only. The table records roughly 150,000 clones, more than 70% of them present only once. Sequencing was performed on PBMCs. All receptors derive from a man aged 25-45 years in good health and CMV-seropositive.

The rearrangement joins TRBV10-3 to TRBJ2-5; 7 nucleotides agree with TRBD2. This CDR3 comprises 13 residues. The ends lost 10 bases at V and 0 bases at J; junction bases unmatched: 5. CDR1 is ENHRY and CDR2 is SYGVKD in the germline V gene. CDR3 region: CASWGGNQETQYF. For the CDR3, the DNA is TGTGCCAGCTGGGGAGGGAACCAAGAGACCCAGTACTTC.

The chain has TRBV29-1 and TRBJ1-2; TRBD1 matches 9 bases. Germline loops: CDR1 SQVTM, CDR2 ANQGSEA. The length of the CDR3 is 13 residues. Trimming removed 8 bases from V and 7 bases from J; junction bases left unmatched: 11. The CDR3 DNA reads TGCAGCTTTTGGAGACAGGGGGATAGTGGCTACACCTTC. Translating it yields CSFWRQGDSGYTF.

This clone was observed once. V and J are TRBV5-4 and TRBJ2-3; 8 nucleotides agree with TRBD2. Trimming removed 2 bases from V and 3 bases from J; junction bases left unmatched: 8. Per the germline V gene, CDR1 is SGHNT and CDR2 is YYREEE (reference sequence). The CDR3 is made up of 16 amino acids. The CDR3 DNA follows: TGTGCCAGCAGCTTCCCGACTAGCGACGGGACAGATACGCAGTATTTT. This codes for CASSFPTSDGTDTQYF.

The V gene is TRBV28, the J gene TRBJ1-6, with 9 bases identical to TRBD1. V dropped 10 bases and J dropped 8; count of bases not matched to a gene: 6. Germline loops: CDR1 MDHEN, CDR2 SYDVKM. The CDR3 runs to 13 residues. The CDR3 protein is CATSDRGYSPLHF. The CDR3 bases are TGTGCCACTTCGGACAGGGGTTATTCACCCCTCCACTTT.

The J gene is TRBJ2-5, the V gene TRBV10-3, with 9 positions matching TRBD2. The germline V gene has CDR1 ENHRY and CDR2 SYGVKD. This CDR3 has 13 residues. V shed 7 bases, J shed 1 base, and the junction held 1 base outside the gene matches. CDR3 bases: TGTGCCATCAAACTAGCGGGCCAAGAGACCCAGTACTTC. Its translation: CAIKLAGQETQYF.

Worth noting for this clone: The sample holds other DNA sequences that translate to the same CDR3. The CDR3 here is CASSLVRGTDTQYF. In DNA, the CDR3 is TGCGCCAGCAGCTTGGTGAGAGGCACAGATACGCAGTATTTT. The chain links TRBV5-1 to TRBJ2-3, with D unclear. There are 14 residues in the CDR3. Trimming took off 0 bases at V and 1 base at J, with 6 bases between the two ends. Germline V lookup: CDR1 SGHRS, CDR2 YFSETQ.

The chain joins TRBV5-8 to TRBJ1-2; no reliable D call. Germline values: CDR1 SGHTS, CDR2 YDEGEE. This CDR3 has 12 amino acids. Trimming shortened V by 0 bases and J by 5 bases, and 5 bases separated the two germline ends. The CDR3 loop reads CASSLDRYGYTF. The CDR3 nucleotides are TGTGCCAGCAGCTTGGATCGGTATGGCTACACCTTC.

The chain employs TRBV27 and TRBJ2-2; 7 bases agree with TRBD1. Per germline, CDR1 MNHEY and CDR2 SMNVEV (reference sequence). Losses at the gene ends were 5 bases for V and 7 bases for J; bases not matched to a gene: 7. The CDR3 has 14 residues. The CDR3 loop reads CASSPYRGIGELFF. CDR3 bases: TGTGCCAGCAGTCCATACAGGGGAATCGGGGAGCTGTTTTTT.

The rearrangement joins TRBV4-1 to TRBJ2-3, with 14 bases matching TRBD2. This CDR3 spans 17 amino acids. The J segment lost 5 bases and the V segment lost 4 bases, leaving 8 bases of the junction unmatched. Germline loops: CDR1 MGHRA, CDR2 YSYEKL. The CDR3 DNA is TGCGCCAGCAGCCCGACTAGCGGGAGGGGTTTCGTAGATACGCAGTATTTT. Encoded protein: CASSPTSGRGFVDTQYF.

The chain couples TRBV27 to TRBJ2-5; 9 positions agree with TRBD1. V was clipped by 5 bases and J by 5 bases; unmatched bases: 12. Germline lookup yields CDR1 MNHEY and CDR2 SMNVEV (reference sequence). This CDR3 comprises 16 residues. Written as DNA, the CDR3 is TGTGCCAGCAGTACATGGACAGGGGTAGCCGGGGAGACCCAGTACTTC. Translating it yields CASSTWTGVAGETQYF.

This sequence joins TRBV10-2 and TRBJ2-3, with D tentatively TRBD2 (6 bases). The germline V gene has CDR1 WSHSY and CDR2 SAAADI. The CDR3 spans 14 residues. The germline V and J ends were trimmed by 3 bases and 3 bases, with 10 bases remaining between them. Here the CDR3 reads CASSDGSGTDTQYF. In DNA form, the CDR3 reads TGCGCCAGCAGTGACGGGAGTGGGACAGATACGCAGTATTTT.

This chain connects TRBV7-7 to TRBJ2-7, with 8 bases lining up with TRBD1. The CDR3 runs 15 residues. The V and J ends lost 5 bases and 0 bases, in that order; junction bases with no gene match: 6. From germline, CDR1 is SSHAT and CDR2 FNYEAQ (reference sequence). Here the CDR3 DNA reads TGTGCCAGCAGCCAGGGGGCAGGCGGCTCCTACGAGCAGTACTTC. It yields the protein CASSQGAGGSYEQYF.

CDR3: CASSLGEGLGYGYTF. DNA of the CDR3: TGTGCCAGCAGCTTAGGGGAGGGCCTCGGGTATGGCTACACCTTC. The chain has TRBV7-9 and TRBJ1-2; no reliable D call. Trimming took off 1 base at V and 5 bases at J, with 14 bases between the two ends. CDR1 and CDR2 from the germline V gene are SEHNR and FQNEAQ (reference sequence). CDR3 length: 15 residues.

The chain is built from TRBV13 and TRBJ2-3; a weak D match, TRBD2 (6 bases). V was clipped by 5 bases and J by 5 bases, with 17 bases between them. This CDR3 region has 15 residues. Germline assignment: CDR1 PRHDT and CDR2 FYEKMQ (reference sequence). Written as DNA, the CDR3 is TGTGCCAGCAGCGATCAGGACTACAGGAGAGATACGCAGTATTTT. Amino acids: CASSDQDYRRDTQYF.

V and J are TRBV7-3 and TRBJ2-3; D is possibly TRBD1 (5 bases). CDR1 SGHTA and CDR2 FQGTGA come from the germline V gene. CDR3 size: 13 residues. Trimming took 5 bases from V and 10 from J, leaving 16 bases between them. In nucleotides, the CDR3 is TGTGCCAGCAGCAAAGACCGGTCAGGGCCGCAGTATTTT. It codes for CASSKDRSGPQYF. Combining the CDR3 with reference TRBV7-3 and TRBJ2-3 gives the whole variable domain GAGVSQTPSNKVTEKGKYVELRCDPISGHTALYWYRQSLGQGPEFLIYFQGTGAADDSGLPNDRFFAVRPEGSVSTLKIQRTERGDSAVYLCASSKDRSGPQYFGPGTRLTVL.

V is TRBV10-3 and J is TRBJ1-5; 8 nucleotides align to TRBD1. There are 14 residues in the CDR3. V lost 4 bases, J lost 2 bases, and 1 base stayed unmatched. Germline CDR1 is ENHRY and CDR2 is SYGVKD. For the CDR3, the DNA is TGTGCCATCAGTGGGGGACAGGGCAATCAGCCCCAGCATTTT. This translates into CAISGGQGNQPQHF.

This clone is a singleton in its sample. The chain uses TRBV21-1 and TRBJ1-5. TRBV21-1 is a pseudogene. This CDR3 has 13 residues. CDR3 region: CASRVGWLWPQHF. The CDR3 bases are TGTGCCAGTCGGGTTGGGTGGTTGTGGCCCCAGCATTTT.

CDR3: CASSYDAGGRYEQYF. CDR3 bases: TGTGCCAGCAGTTACGATGCAGGGGGCAGATACGAGCAGTACTTC. The J gene is TRBJ2-7, the V gene TRBV6-6; 8 nucleotides align to TRBD1. Losses at the gene ends were 2 bases for V and 4 bases for J; bases not matched to a gene: 7. The CDR3 sequence is 15 residues long. Per the germline V gene, CDR1 is MNHNY and CDR2 is SVGAGI (reference sequence).